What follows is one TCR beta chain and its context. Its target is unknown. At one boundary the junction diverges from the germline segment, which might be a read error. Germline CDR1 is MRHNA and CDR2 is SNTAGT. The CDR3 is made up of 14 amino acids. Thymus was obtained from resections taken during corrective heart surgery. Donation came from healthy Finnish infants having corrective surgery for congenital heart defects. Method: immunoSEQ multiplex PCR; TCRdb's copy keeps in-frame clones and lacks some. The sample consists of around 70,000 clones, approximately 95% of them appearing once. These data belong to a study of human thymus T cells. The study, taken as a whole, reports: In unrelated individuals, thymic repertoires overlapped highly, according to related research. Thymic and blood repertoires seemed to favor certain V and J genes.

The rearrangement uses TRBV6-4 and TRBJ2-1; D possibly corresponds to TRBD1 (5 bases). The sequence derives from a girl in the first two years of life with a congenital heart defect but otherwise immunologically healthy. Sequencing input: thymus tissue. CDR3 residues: CASSDFPDKNEQFF. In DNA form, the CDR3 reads TGTGCCAGCAGCGACTTCCCGGACAAAAATGAGCAGTTCTTC.